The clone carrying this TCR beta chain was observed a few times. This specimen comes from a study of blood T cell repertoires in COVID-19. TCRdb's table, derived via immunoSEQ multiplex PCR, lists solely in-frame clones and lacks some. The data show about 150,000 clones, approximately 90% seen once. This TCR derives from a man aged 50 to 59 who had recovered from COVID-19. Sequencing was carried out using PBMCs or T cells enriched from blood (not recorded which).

The CDR3 reads CASSRDGGELFF. In nucleotides, the CDR3 is TGTGCCAGCAGCCGAGATGGCGGGGAGCTGTTTTTT. The chain carries TRBV7-9 and TRBJ2-2; D gene unclear. This CDR3 region has 12 residues. V gave up 5 bases and J gave up 7 bases, with 8 bases separating them. CDR1 is SEHNR, CDR2 FQNEAQ, per germline (reference sequence). The full variable domain, with the rest looked up from reference TRBV7-9 and TRBJ2-2, is DTGVSQNPRHKITKRGQNVTFRCDPISEHNRLYWYRQTLGQGPEFLTYFQNEAQLEKSRLLSDRFSAERPKGSFSTLEIQRTEQGDSAMYLCASSRDGGELFFGEGSRLTVL.